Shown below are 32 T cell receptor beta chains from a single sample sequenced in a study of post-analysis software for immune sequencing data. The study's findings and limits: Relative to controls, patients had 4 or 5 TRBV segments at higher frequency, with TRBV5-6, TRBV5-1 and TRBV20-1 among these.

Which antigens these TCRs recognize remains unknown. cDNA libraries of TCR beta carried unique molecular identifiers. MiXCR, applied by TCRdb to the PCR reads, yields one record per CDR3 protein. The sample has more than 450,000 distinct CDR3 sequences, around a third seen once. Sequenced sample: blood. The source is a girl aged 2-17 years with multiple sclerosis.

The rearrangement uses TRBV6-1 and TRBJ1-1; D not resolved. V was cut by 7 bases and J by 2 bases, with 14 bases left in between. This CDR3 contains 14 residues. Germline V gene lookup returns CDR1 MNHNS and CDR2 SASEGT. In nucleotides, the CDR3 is TGTGCCAGCACCCCTAGGGTCCAAAACACTGAAGCTTTCTTT. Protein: CASTPRVQNTEAFF.

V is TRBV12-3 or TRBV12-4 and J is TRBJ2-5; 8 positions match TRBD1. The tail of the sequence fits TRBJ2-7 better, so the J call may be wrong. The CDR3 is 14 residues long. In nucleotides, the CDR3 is TGTGCCAGCAGTTATCCGGACAGGGTAGGCGAGCAGTACTTC. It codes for CASSYPDRVGEQYF.

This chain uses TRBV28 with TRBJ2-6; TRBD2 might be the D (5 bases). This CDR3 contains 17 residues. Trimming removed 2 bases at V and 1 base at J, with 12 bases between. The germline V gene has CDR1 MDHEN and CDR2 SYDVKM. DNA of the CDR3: TGTGCCAGCAGTTTAGAAAGGAGGACTTCTGGGGCCAACGTCCTGACTTTC. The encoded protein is CASSLERRTSGANVLTF.

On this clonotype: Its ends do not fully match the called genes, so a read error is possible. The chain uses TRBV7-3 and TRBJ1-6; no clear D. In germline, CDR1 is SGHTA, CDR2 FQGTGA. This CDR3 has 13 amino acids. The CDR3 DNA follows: TGTGTCAGCAGCTTAAGCCGCGATTCACCCCTCCACTTT. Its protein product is CVSSLSRDSPLHF.

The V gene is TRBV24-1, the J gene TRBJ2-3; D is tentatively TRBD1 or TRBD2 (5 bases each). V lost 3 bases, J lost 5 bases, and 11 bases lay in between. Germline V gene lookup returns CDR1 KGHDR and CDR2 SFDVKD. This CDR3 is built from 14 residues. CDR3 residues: CATSDPRGGDTQYF. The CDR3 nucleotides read TGTGCCACCAGTGATCCTCGTGGGGGAGATACGCAGTATTTT.

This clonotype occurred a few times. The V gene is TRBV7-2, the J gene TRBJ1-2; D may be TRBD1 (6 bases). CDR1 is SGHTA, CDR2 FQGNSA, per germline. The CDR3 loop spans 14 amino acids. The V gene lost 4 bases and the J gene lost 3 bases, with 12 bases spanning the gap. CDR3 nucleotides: TGTGCCAGCAGCTCCGGGCCAGGGGACTATGGCTACACCTTC. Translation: CASSSGPGDYGYTF.

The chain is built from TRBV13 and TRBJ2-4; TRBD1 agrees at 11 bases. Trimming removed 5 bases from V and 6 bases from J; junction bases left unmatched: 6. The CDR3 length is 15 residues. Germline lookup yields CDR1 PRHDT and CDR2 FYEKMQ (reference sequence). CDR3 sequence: CASSALDRGRNIQYF. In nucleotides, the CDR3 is TGTGCCAGCAGCGCCCTGGACAGGGGGCGAAACATTCAGTACTTC.

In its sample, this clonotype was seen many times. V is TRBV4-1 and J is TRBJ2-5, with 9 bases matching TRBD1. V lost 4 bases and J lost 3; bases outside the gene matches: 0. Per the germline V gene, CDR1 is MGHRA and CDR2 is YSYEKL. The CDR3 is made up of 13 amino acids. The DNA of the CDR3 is TGCGCCAGCAGCCGGGACAGGGAAGAGACCCAGTACTTC. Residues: CASSRDREETQYF.

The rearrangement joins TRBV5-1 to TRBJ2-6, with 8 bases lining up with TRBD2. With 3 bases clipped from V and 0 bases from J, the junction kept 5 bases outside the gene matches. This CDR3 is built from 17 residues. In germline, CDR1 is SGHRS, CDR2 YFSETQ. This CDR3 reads CASSYSGDPSGANVLTF. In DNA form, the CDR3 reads TGCGCCAGCAGCTATAGCGGGGACCCCTCTGGGGCCAACGTCCTGACTTTC.

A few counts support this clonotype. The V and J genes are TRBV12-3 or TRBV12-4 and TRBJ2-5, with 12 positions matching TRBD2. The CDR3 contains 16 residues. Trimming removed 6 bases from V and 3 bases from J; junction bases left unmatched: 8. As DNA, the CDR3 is TGTGCCAGCAGGACCTCTGGACTAGCGGGAAAAGAGACCCAGTACTTC. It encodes CASRTSGLAGKETQYF.

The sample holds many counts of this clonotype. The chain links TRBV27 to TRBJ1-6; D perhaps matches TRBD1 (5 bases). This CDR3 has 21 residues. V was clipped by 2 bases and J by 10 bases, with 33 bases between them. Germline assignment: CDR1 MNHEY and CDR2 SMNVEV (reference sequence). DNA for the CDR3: TGTGCCAGCAGTTTACGGGGCCCAGTTGGCAGGGCGTCGGTCGATGGGTCACCCCTCCACTTT. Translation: CASSLRGPVGRASVDGSPLHF.

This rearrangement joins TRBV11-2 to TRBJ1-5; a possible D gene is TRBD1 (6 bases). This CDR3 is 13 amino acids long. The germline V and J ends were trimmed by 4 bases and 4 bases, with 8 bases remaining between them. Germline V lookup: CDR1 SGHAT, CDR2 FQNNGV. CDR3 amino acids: CASSSDRNQPQHF. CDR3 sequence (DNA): TGTGCCAGCAGCTCGGACAGAAATCAGCCCCAGCATTTT.

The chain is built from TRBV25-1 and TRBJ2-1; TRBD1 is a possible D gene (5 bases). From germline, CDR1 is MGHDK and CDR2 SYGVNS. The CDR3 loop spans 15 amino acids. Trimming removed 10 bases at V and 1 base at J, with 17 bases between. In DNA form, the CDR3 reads TGTGCCAATCACCCACAGGTCGAATCCTACAATGAGCAGTTCTTC. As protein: CANHPQVESYNEQFF. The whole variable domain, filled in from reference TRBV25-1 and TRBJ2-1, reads EADIYQTPRYLVIGTGKKITLECSQTMGHDKMYWYQQDPGMELHLIHYSYGVNSTEKGDLSSESTVSRIRTEHFPLTLESARPSHTSQYLCANHPQVESYNEQFFGPGTRLTVL.

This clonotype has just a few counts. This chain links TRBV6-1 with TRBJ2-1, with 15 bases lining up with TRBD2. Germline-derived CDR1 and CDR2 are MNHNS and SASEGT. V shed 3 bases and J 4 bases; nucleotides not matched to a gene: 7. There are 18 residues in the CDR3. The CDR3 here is CASSEELGLAGGYNEQFF. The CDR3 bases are TGTGCCAGCAGTGAGGAGTTAGGACTAGCGGGGGGGTACAATGAGCAGTTCTTC.

The CDR3 spells CASSTARPGPEQYF. The CDR3 DNA is TGTGCCAGCAGTACCGCAAGACCGGGCCCCGAGCAGTACTTC. The chain has TRBV27 and TRBJ2-7; no firm D call. V dropped 5 bases and J dropped 6 bases, with 17 bases sitting between them. Per germline, CDR1 MNHEY and CDR2 SMNVEV (reference sequence). The CDR3 is 14 amino acids.

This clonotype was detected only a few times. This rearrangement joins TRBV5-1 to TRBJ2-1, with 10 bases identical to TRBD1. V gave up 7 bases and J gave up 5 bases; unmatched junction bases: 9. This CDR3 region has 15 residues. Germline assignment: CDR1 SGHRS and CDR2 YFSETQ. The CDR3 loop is CASAFFGTGDNEQFF. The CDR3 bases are TGCGCCAGCGCGTTTTTCGGGACAGGGGACAATGAGCAGTTCTTC.

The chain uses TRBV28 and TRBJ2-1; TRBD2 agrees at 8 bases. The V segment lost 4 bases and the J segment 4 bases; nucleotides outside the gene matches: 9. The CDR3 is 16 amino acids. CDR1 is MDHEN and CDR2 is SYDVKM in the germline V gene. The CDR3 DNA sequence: TGTGCCAGCAGTTCCTTAGCGGGGCCGGGATACAATGAGCAGTTCTTC. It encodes CASSSLAGPGYNEQFF.

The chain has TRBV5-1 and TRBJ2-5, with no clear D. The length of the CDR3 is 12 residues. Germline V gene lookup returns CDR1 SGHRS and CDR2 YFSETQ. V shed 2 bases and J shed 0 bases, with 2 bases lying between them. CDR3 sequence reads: CASSFHQETQYF. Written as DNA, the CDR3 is TGCGCCAGCAGCTTTCACCAAGAGACCCAGTACTTC.

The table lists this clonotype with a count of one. The CDR3 region has the DNA TGTGCCAGCAGCTTAGTTGGTGGCCAGGGAGACGAGCAGTACTTC. Translating it yields CASSLVGGQGDEQYF. The chain employs TRBV7-2 and TRBJ2-7; D is tentatively TRBD1 or TRBD2 (5 bases each). The CDR3 is made up of 15 amino acids. Germline assignment: CDR1 SGHTA and CDR2 FQGNSA. With 1 base removed from V and 5 bases from J, the gap between germline ends came to 15 bases.

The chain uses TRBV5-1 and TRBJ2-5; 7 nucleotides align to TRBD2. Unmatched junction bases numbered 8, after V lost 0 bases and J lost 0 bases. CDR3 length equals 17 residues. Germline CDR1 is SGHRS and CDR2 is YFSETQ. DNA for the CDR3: TGCGCCAGCAGCTTGGGTCCCCAGCGGGGCTACCAAGAGACCCAGTACTTC. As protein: CASSLGPQRGYQETQYF.

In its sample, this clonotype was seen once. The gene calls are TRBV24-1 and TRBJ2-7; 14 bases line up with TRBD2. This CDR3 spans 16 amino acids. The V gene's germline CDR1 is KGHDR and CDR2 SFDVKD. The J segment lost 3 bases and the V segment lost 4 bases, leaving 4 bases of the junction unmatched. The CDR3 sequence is CATSERGTSGSYEQYF. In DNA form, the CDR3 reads TGTGCCACCAGTGAACGGGGGACTAGCGGGAGCTACGAGCAGTACTTC.

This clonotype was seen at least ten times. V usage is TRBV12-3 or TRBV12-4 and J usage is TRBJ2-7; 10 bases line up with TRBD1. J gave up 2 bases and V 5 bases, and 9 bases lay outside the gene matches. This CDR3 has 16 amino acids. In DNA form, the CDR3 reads TGTGCCAGCAGTCCCGCTGGGGGACAGGGGACCTACGAGCAGTACTTC. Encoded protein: CASSPAGGQGTYEQYF.

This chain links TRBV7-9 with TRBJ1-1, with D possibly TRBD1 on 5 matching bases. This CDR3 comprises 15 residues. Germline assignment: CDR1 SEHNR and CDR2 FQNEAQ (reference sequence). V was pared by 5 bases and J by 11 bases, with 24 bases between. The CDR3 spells CASSLRRRDSGGAFF. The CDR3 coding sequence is TGTGCCAGCAGCCTGAGGCGGCGGGACTCGGGAGGGGCTTTCTTT.

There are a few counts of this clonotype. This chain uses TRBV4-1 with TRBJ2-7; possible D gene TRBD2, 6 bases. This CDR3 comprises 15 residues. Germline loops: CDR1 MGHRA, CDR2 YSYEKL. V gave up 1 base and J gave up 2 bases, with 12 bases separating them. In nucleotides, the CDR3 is TGCGCCAGCAGCCAAGGTCCGGGGGAGCCCTACGAGCAGTACTTC. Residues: CASSQGPGEPYEQYF.

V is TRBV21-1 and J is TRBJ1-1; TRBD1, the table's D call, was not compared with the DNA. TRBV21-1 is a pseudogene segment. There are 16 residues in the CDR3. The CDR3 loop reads CASSKALGPGNTEAFF. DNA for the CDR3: TGTGCCAGCAGCAAAGCGCTCGGACCGGGGAACACTGAAGCTTTCTTT.

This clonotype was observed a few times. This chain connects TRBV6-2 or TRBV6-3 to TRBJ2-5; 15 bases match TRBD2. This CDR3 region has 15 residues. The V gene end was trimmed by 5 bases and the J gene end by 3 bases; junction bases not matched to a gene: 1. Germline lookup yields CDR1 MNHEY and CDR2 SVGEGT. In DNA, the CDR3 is TGTGCCAGCAGTGGGACTAGCGGGGGGAAAGAGACCCAGTACTTC. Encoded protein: CASSGTSGGKETQYF.

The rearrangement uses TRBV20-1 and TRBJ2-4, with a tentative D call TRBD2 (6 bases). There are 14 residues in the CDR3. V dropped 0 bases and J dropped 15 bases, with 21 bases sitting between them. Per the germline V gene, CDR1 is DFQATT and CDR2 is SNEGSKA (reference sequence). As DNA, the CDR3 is TGCAGTGCTAGAGATAATAGGCGGGAACAACGGGGGTACTTC. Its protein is CSARDNRREQRGYF.

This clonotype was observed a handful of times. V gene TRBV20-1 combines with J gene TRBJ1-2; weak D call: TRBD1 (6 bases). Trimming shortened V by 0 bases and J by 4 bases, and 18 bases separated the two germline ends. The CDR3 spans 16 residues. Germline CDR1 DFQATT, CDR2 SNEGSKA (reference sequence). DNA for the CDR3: TGCAGTGCTAGAGATGATTGGGCCCCACAGGGCTATGGCTACACCTTC. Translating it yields CSARDDWAPQGYGYTF.

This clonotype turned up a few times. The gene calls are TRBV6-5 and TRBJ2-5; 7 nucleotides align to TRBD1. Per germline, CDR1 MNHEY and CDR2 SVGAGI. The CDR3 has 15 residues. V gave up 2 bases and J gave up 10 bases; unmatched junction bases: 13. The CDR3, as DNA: TGTGCCAGCAGTTACCGGAGGACAGGCGTAGAGGGCCAGTACTTC. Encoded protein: CASSYRRTGVEGQYF.

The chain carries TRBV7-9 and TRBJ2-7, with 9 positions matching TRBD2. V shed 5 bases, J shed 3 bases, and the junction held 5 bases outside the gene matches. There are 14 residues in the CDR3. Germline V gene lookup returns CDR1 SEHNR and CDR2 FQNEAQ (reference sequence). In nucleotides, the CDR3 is TGTGCCAGCAGCCAGACTAGCGGCCACTACGAGCAGTACTTC. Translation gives CASSQTSGHYEQYF.

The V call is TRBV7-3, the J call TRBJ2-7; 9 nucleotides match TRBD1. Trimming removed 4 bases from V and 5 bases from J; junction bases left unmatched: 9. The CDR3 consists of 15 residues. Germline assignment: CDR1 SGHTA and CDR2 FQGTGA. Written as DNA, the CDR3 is TGTGCCAGCAGCTCCCCGGGACAGGGAAATAACGAGCAGTACTTC. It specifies CASSSPGQGNNEQYF.

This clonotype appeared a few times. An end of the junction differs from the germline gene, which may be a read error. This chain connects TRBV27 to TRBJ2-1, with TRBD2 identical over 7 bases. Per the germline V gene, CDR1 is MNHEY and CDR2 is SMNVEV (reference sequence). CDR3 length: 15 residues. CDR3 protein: CAGSLMSGAYNEQFF. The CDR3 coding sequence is TGTGCCGGCAGTTTAATGAGCGGGGCGTACAATGAGCAGTTCTTC.